The rows below give T cell receptor beta chains drawn from one sample of a study of T cell repertoires in cytomegalovirus infection. TCRdb independently ran MiXCR on the reads; one entry per CDR3 protein. The data hold under 850,000 distinct CDR3 sequences, with about a third observed a single time. The specimen sequenced was PBMCs. The receptors here all came from a human donor in good health (CMV status not recorded). Some clones in this sample may be carry-over from other donors' samples. Both conserved end residues are part of each CDR3. The D gene is left open where the match is weak. Rows give clone size only sometimes, using once, few, many, or a class for an expanded clone.

NA	TRBD1	TRBJ2-7	TRBV9	CASSTFAPDHIIQTGATYEQYF	TGTGCCAGCAGCACATTTGCCCCCGACCATATAATTCAGACAGGGGCCACCTACGAGCAGTACTTC
NA	TRBD1	TRBJ2-3	TRBV28	CASRHSGTAPDTQYF	TGTGCCAGCAGACACTCCGGGACAGCCCCCGATACGCAGTATTTT
NA	TRBD1	TRBJ1-2	TRBV24-1	CATSDPGQGTAGYTF	TGTGCCACCAGTGATCCAGGACAGGGAACGGCTGGCTACACCTTC
NA	NA	TRBJ2-1	TRBV20-1	CSARERLASSYNEQFF	TGCAGTGCTAGAGAACGTTTAGCTAGCTCCTACAATGAGCAGTTCTTC
NA	TRBD1	TRBJ2-7	TRBV2	CASAPGQGAYEQYF	TGTGCCTCTGCACCGGGACAGGGGGCGTACGAGCAGTACTTC
few	NA	TRBJ1-6	TRBV6-5	CASSYGEGGPLHF	TGTGCCAGCAGTTACGGGGAGGGTGGGCCCCTCCACTTT
few	NA	TRBJ2-2	TRBV11-2	CASSRGGQANTGELFF	TGTGCCAGCAGCAGGGGGGGACAGGCCAACACCGGGGAGCTGTTTTTT
NA	NA	TRBJ1-1	TRBV7-8	CANQGTAEAFF	TGTGCCAATCAGGGGACCGCTGAAGCTTTCTTT
NA	TRBD2	TRBJ2-7	TRBV29-1	CSVDLSLAGVYEQYF	TGCAGCGTTGACCTATCGCTAGCGGGGGTCTACGAGCAGTACTTC
NA	NA	TRBJ2-7	TRBV7-8	CASSLAWARSSYGQYF	TGTGCCAGCAGCTTAGCTTGGGCCCGATCCTCCTACGGGCAGTACTTC
many	NA	TRBJ1-5	TRBV7-2	CASSLGGRRNQPQHF	TGTGCCAGCAGCTTAGGAGGGCGCAGAAATCAGCCCCAGCATTTT
NA	TRBD1	TRBJ2-1	TRBV7-9	CASRELGQGPFTTPFF	TGTGCCAGCCGTGAGTTGGGACAGGGCCCTTTTACTACACCGTTCTTC
once	NA	TRBJ2-5	TRBV7-6	CASSLGPHETQSF	TGTGCCAGCAGCTTAGGACCCCATGAGACCCAGTCCTTC
few	NA	TRBJ1-5	TRBV11-3	CASSSGSRGPYQPQHF	TGTGCCAGCAGCTCTGGTTCCAGGGGCCCTTATCAGCCCCAGCATTTT
NA	TRBD1	TRBJ2-7	TRBV5-1	CASSPGQVDEQYF	TGCGCCAGCAGCCCAGGACAGGTCGACGAGCAGTACTTC
NA	NA	TRBJ2-1	TRBV10-3	CAIRPGPVYNEQFF	TGTGCCATCCGCCCTGGGCCGGTCTACAATGAGCAGTTCTTC
few	NA	TRBJ1-5	TRBV12-3/TRBV12-4	CASSDSFSNQPQHF	TGTGCCAGCTCGGACAGTTTTAGCAATCAGCCCCAGCATTTT
few	NA	TRBJ1-3	TRBV7-3	CASSAGQGNTIYF	TGTGCCAGCAGCGCTGGACAGGGAAACACCATATATTTT
NA	TRBD1	TRBJ1-6	TRBV28	CASSRYRVTDRDIYNSPLHF	TGTGCCAGCAGTCGCTACCGCGTGACGGACAGGGATATCTATAATTCACCCCTCCACTTT
few	NA	TRBJ1-2	TRBV6-6	CASNFGETVGYGYTF	TGTGCCAGCAATTTCGGGGAAACGGTTGGCTATGGCTACACCTTC
NA	TRBD1	TRBJ1-4	TRBV28	CAVRQGLNEKLFF	TGTGCCGTGAGACAGGGGCTCAATGAAAAACTGTTTTTT
NA	TRBD1	TRBJ2-1	TRBV5-6	CASRGDARGQGTTYNEQFF	TGTGCCAGCAGAGGGGATGCAAGGGGACAGGGGACGACATACAATGAGCAGTTCTTC
NA	NA	TRBJ2-5	TRBV10-3	CAISESGEGGQETQYF	TGTGCCATCAGTGAGTCGGGAGAGGGGGGCCAAGAGACCCAGTACTTC
NA	TRBD2	TRBJ2-3	TRBV28	CASSVSSGRGADTQYF	TGTGCCAGCAGTGTCTCTAGCGGGAGAGGAGCAGATACGCAGTATTTT
NA	NA	TRBJ2-3	TRBV4-2	CASSQDGADSDTQYF	TGTGCCAGCAGCCAAGATGGAGCGGATTCAGATACGCAGTATTTT
many	NA	TRBJ1-3	TRBV6-5	CASSYSRVNSGNTIYF	TGTGCCAGCAGTTACTCACGGGTTAACTCTGGAAACACCATATATTTT
NA	NA	TRBJ2-1	TRBV5-6	CASSLGGGPSNEQFF	TGTGCCAGCAGCTTGGGCGGCGGTCCCAGCAATGAGCAGTTCTTC
few	TRBD2	TRBJ2-1	TRBV19	CASRTSGRFDEQFF	TGTGCCAGTAGGACTAGCGGGAGATTCGATGAGCAGTTCTTC
many	NA	TRBJ2-2	TRBV7-2	CASSLDPNTGELFF	TGTGCCAGCAGCTTAGACCCGAACACCGGGGAGCTGTTTTTT
NA	TRBD2	TRBJ2-2	TRBV4-2	CASSQGGTSGGNTGELFF	TGTGCCAGCAGCCAGGGGGGGACTAGCGGAGGCAACACCGGGGAGCTGTTTTTT